This T cell receptor (beta chain) was captured in a study of T cell changes during pregnancy in multiple sclerosis. Libraries were prepared by immunoSEQ multiplex PCR; TCRdb keeps only in-frame clonotypes and omits some of them. The sample shows approximately 83,000 clones, 85% to 95% of them seen only once. The table lists this clone with a count of one. CDR3 length: 18 amino acids. With 5 bases clipped from V and 1 base from J, the junction kept 6 bases outside the gene matches. Germline CDR1 reads SGHNT; CDR2 reads YENEEA. This TCR derives from a female donor with multiple sclerosis, enrolled in a pregnancy study. The chain joins TRBV11-3 to TRBJ2-1; 15 nucleotides agree with TRBD2. This material consisted of peripheral blood, taken in the first trimester of pregnancy. CDR3 DNA: TGTGCCAGCAGCCCCTGGACTAGCGGGGGGGATTCCTACAATGAGCAGTTCTTC. Amino acid sequence: CASSPWTSGGDSYNEQFF.